Following are 10 T cell receptor beta chains from one sample sequenced in a study of cytomegalovirus exposure and HLA in healthy donors. Amplification used 60 Vbeta primers and 13 Jbeta primers. TCRdb's table, derived via immunoSEQ multiplex PCR, lists solely in-frame clones and lacks some. Of under 200,000 clones listed, about 88% are singletons. Sequencing was performed on PBMCs. Every receptor here comes from a woman aged 25-40 years in good health and CMV-seronegative.

The genes are TRBV5-1 and TRBJ1-4; 10 bases are shared with TRBD1. CDR1 is SGHRS and CDR2 is YFSETQ in the germline V gene. There are 15 residues in the CDR3. The V and J ends lost 4 bases and 5 bases, in that order; junction bases with no gene match: 5. CDR3 protein: CASSEPGQGNEKLFF. CDR3 in DNA: TGCGCCAGCAGCGAACCGGGACAGGGGAATGAAAAACTGTTTTTT.

This clone appeared a single time. The chain uses TRBV11-2 and TRBJ2-1, with unresolved D. CDR1 and CDR2 from the germline V gene are SGHAT and FQNNGV. The CDR3 runs to 11 residues. V lost 5 bases to trimming and J lost 10 bases, with 9 bases between them. The CDR3 DNA is TGTGCCAGCAGCCTACTAAAGGAGCAGTTCTTC. Translation: CASSLLKEQFF.

The CDR3 here is CASSLAGVGELFF. The CDR3 coding sequence is TGTGCCAGCAGCTTGGCCGGGGTAGGGGAGCTGTTTTTT. The V and J genes are TRBV5-4 and TRBJ2-2; D is possibly TRBD2 (5 bases). CDR3 length: 13 amino acids. The V end lost 0 bases, the J end lost 8 bases, and 8 bases lay between the germline ends. In germline, CDR1 is SGHNT, CDR2 YYREEE (reference sequence).

This sequence joins TRBV7-8 and TRBJ2-7; 12 bases line up with TRBD2. V was pared by 3 bases and J by 5 bases, with 8 bases of the junction left unmatched. The germline gives CDR1 SGHVS, CDR2 FQNEAQ. The CDR3 runs to 16 residues. The CDR3 coding sequence is TGTGCCAGCAGCTTGCGGGGACTAGCGGGTCTAAACGAGCAGTACTTC. It specifies CASSLRGLAGLNEQYF.

In regard to this clone: The conserved phenylalanine or tryptophan is not found at the CDR3 terminus, so this likely reflects a read error. The DNA is left out, because the CDR3 cannot be placed on it with certainty; the CDR3 is given as TCRdb lists it. V gene TRBV21-1 combines with J gene TRBJ1-6; the table's D call, TRBD1, was not checked against the DNA. TRBV21-1 is reported as a pseudogene. Inclusive of both ends, the CDR3 amounts to 9 amino acids. CDR3 amino acids: CASSKNQFP.

The table lists this clone with a count of one. The genes are TRBV7-3 and TRBJ2-1; 8 bases fit TRBD2. This CDR3 contains 16 residues. Germline lookup yields CDR1 SGHTA and CDR2 FQGTGA. Trimming took 1 base from V and 0 from J; bases not matched to a gene: 2. CDR3 sequence reads: CASSLIGTSSYNEQFF. CDR3 in DNA: TGTGCCAGCAGCTTAATAGGGACTAGCTCCTACAATGAGCAGTTCTTC.

This clone was seen a single time. This sequence joins TRBV2 and TRBJ1-1, with a tentative D call TRBD1 (6 bases). From germline, CDR1 is SNHLY and CDR2 FYNNEI. The CDR3 length is 15 residues. The V end was cut by 3 bases, the J end by 2 bases, with 13 bases between. The CDR3 region has the DNA TGTGCCAGCAGTGAGGCAGGGGCCCTTAACACTGAAGCTTTCTTT. It is translated as CASSEAGALNTEAFF.

CDR3 DNA: TGTGCCAGCACCCCCCACAGGACTAGCAGTAGCACAGATACGCAGTATTTT. Protein: CASTPHRTSSSTDTQYF. The J gene is TRBJ2-3, the V gene TRBV6-9; 8 bases are a match to TRBD2. Germline V lookup: CDR1 MNHGY, CDR2 SVAAGI. The CDR3 sequence is 17 residues long. V was pared by 7 bases and J by 0 bases, with 12 bases of the junction left unmatched.

The CDR3 sequence: CASSRQTGGFYGYTF. Here the CDR3 DNA reads TGTGCCAGCAGCCGCCAGACAGGGGGCTTTTACGGCTACACCTTC. The chain uses TRBV5-8 and TRBJ1-2; 10 bases agree with TRBD1. Per the germline V gene, CDR1 is SGHTS and CDR2 is YDEGEE. The junction had 11 bases not matched to a gene; V was cut back by 4 bases and J by 8 bases. CDR3 length: 15 residues.

As to this clone: Other DNA sequences in the same sample also yield this CDR3. This rearrangement joins TRBV6-1 to TRBJ2-2, with D possibly matching TRBD1 (6 bases). V was clipped by 8 bases and J by 3 bases, with 10 bases between them. The germline gives CDR1 MNHNS, CDR2 SASEGT. The CDR3 sequence is 13 residues long. CDR3 nucleotide sequence: TGTGCCAGCTCTGACAGGTACACCGGGGAGCTGTTTTTT. It translates to CASSDRYTGELFF.